The next 24 T cell receptor beta chains were all read from a single sample in a study of shared clonotypes between healthy human individuals. TCRdb's copy holds only in-frame clones and misses some; the assay was immunoSEQ multiplex PCR. The sample has more than 2,000,000 clones, about 92% seen once; the top ten hold around 0.15%. The sequencing sample was made of naive CD4+ T cells sorted from blood. Subset given: CD45RA+ positively selected. These receptors were collected from a man aged 18 to 35 in good health.

This CDR3 is CASSVGGQSEQYF. The CDR3 DNA is TGTGCCAGCAGCGTAGGTGGTCAGAGCGAGCAGTACTTC. The chain uses TRBV9 and TRBJ2-7; D is ambiguous. CDR3 length equals 13 residues. Trimming stripped 0 bases from V and 6 bases from J, with 10 bases between. Germline V gene data show CDR1 as SGDLS and CDR2 as YYNGEE.

The chain uses TRBV6-5 and TRBJ1-5; D gene unclear. CDR3 length: 12 amino acids. V was trimmed by 6 bases and J by 4 bases, leaving 7 bases between them. Germline V gene lookup returns CDR1 MNHEY and CDR2 SVGAGI. CDR3 protein: CASSALNQPQHF. DNA of the CDR3: TGTGCCAGCAGCGCCCTTAATCAGCCCCAGCATTTT.

The V call is TRBV27, the J call TRBJ2-2; D tentatively fits TRBD1 or TRBD2 (5 bases each). V was trimmed by 6 bases and J by 6 bases, leaving 17 bases between them. From germline, CDR1 is MNHEY and CDR2 SMNVEV (reference sequence). The CDR3 has 15 amino acids. This CDR3 is CASRRGSSMAGELFF. The CDR3, as DNA: TGTGCCAGCAGGAGGGGATCTAGTATGGCCGGGGAGCTGTTTTTT.

V and J are TRBV30 and TRBJ1-5; a weak D match, TRBD1 (5 bases). Trimming stripped 0 bases from V and 7 bases from J, with 16 bases between. CDR3 length: 15 amino acids. Per the germline V gene, CDR1 is GTSNPN and CDR2 is SVGIG (reference sequence). This CDR3 reads CAWSVQRVGEQPQHF. The CDR3 DNA follows: TGTGCCTGGAGTGTACAAAGAGTGGGGGAGCAGCCCCAGCATTTT.

The chain employs TRBV12-2 and TRBJ1-2; the D call in the table, TRBD1, was not verified against the DNA. TRBV12-2 is described as a pseudogene. The CDR3 covers 11 residues. The CDR3 loop reads CAGSGTAGYTF. CDR3 nucleotide sequence: TGTGCAGGTTCCGGGACAGCTGGCTACACCTTC.

The CDR3 sequence is CASSWRGTGGHEKLFF. The CDR3, as DNA: TGTGCCAGCAGCTGGAGAGGGACAGGGGGGCATGAAAAACTGTTTTTT. The chain couples TRBV11-2 to TRBJ1-4; 11 nucleotides match TRBD1. CDR3 length: 16 amino acids. Germline loops: CDR1 SGHAT, CDR2 FQNNGV. With V trimmed by 4 bases and J by 6 bases, 7 bases remained unmatched.

This chain links TRBV6-5 with TRBJ2-5; 7 bases are shared with TRBD2. The germline V gene has CDR1 MNHEY and CDR2 SVGAGI. V gave up 8 bases and J gave up 4 bases; unmatched junction bases: 7. This CDR3 has 13 residues. CDR3 in DNA: TGTGCCAGCGGGACTATTGGGCGAGAGACCCAGTACTTC. This codes for CASGTIGRETQYF.

This clone was seen a single time. The chain recombines TRBV19 with TRBJ2-1, with D possibly being TRBD2 (5 bases). Germline V CDR1 and CDR2: LNHDA, SQIVND (reference sequence). Deletions cut 5 bases from V and 7 bases from J, with 9 bases between. The CDR3 totals 12 residues. The CDR3 bases are TGTGCCAGTAGTTTTCGGAGGAATGAGCAGTTCTTC. Protein product: CASSFRRNEQFF.

The chain employs TRBV6-1 and TRBJ2-5; 7 nucleotides match TRBD1. The CDR3 covers 14 residues. Trimming at V came to 6 bases and at J to 4 bases, leaving 8 bases not matched to a gene. Germline V lookup: CDR1 MNHNS, CDR2 SASEGT. CDR3 loop: CASRLLGGRETQYF. In DNA form, the CDR3 reads TGTGCCAGCAGGTTACTAGGGGGCCGAGAGACCCAGTACTTC.

This clone was counted a few times. This chain connects TRBV4-1 to TRBJ1-1, with TRBD1 identical over 9 bases. This CDR3 has 14 amino acids. V lost 1 base, J lost 4 bases, and 1 base stayed unmatched. Germline values: CDR1 MGHRA, CDR2 YSYEKL. The CDR3 here is CASSQGTGATEAFF. The CDR3 DNA follows: TGCGCCAGCAGCCAAGGGACAGGGGCCACTGAAGCTTTCTTT.

The genes are TRBV19 and TRBJ2-1; D possibly uses TRBD1 or TRBD2 (5 bases each). Germline loops: CDR1 LNHDA, CDR2 SQIVND (reference sequence). The CDR3 has 15 amino acids. The ends were cut back, 1 base at V and 5 bases at J, with 12 bases in the middle. The CDR3 region is CASSIARDVDNEQFF. In DNA form, the CDR3 reads TGTGCCAGTAGTATAGCCCGGGACGTGGACAATGAGCAGTTCTTC.

The V and J genes are TRBV11-1 and TRBJ2-1; 13 bases map to TRBD2. This CDR3 is 17 amino acids long. V lost 6 bases to trimming and J lost 2 bases; unmatched junction nucleotides: 7. In germline, CDR1 is SGHAT, CDR2 FQDESV (reference sequence). The CDR3 here is CASRATSGGRAYNEQFF. Here the CDR3 DNA reads TGTGCCAGCAGGGCGACTAGCGGGGGGCGGGCCTACAATGAGCAGTTCTTC.

A word on this clone: Sequence at one end of the junction differs from germline and may be a read error. The chain recombines TRBV7-2 with TRBJ2-1, with 8 bases lining up with TRBD2. The CDR3 is made up of 12 amino acids. Germline loops: CDR1 SGHTA, CDR2 FQGNSA. CDR3 amino acids: CASSHKPGLGVF. The CDR3 nucleotides read TGTGCCAGCAGCCATAAACCGGGACTAGGTGTCTTC.

This chain joins TRBV5-1 and TRBJ2-7; 8 nucleotides match TRBD1. The CDR3 totals 16 residues. The V segment lost 4 bases and the J segment 0 bases; nucleotides outside the gene matches: 9. CDR1 and CDR2 from the germline V gene are SGHRS and YFSETQ. CDR3 bases: TGCGCCAGCAGCAGACAACAGGGGGGAAACTCCTACGAGCAGTACTTC. Its protein product is CASSRQQGGNSYEQYF.

The chain is built from TRBV11-2 and TRBJ2-7, with D perhaps TRBD1 (5 bases). The CDR3 extends over 17 amino acids. The germline V gene encodes CDR1 SGHAT and CDR2 FQNNGV. V was clipped by 2 bases and J by 0 bases, with 17 bases between them. The CDR3 here is CASSLRGAWQVSYEQYF. Written as DNA, the CDR3 is TGTGCCAGCAGCTTAAGGGGTGCCTGGCAGGTCTCCTACGAGCAGTACTTC.

This chain uses TRBV5-1 with TRBJ1-2; D ambiguous. CDR1 is SGHRS, CDR2 YFSETQ, per germline. The CDR3 runs to 17 residues. Trimming cost V 4 bases and J 5 bases, with 24 bases left between them. The DNA for the CDR3 is TGCGCCAGCAGCCCTAATACGTTGTGGGGTAGTAGGTATGGCTACACCTTC. Its translation is CASSPNTLWGSRYGYTF.

The CDR3 protein is CASREQASTDTQYF. The CDR3 DNA follows: TGTGCCAGCAGGGAACAGGCTAGCACAGATACGCAGTATTTT. This chain links TRBV6-4 with TRBJ2-3; tentative D call: TRBD1 (5 bases). There are 14 residues in the CDR3. Germline lookup yields CDR1 MRHNA and CDR2 SNTAGT. Trimming cost V 6 bases and J 0 bases, with 10 bases left between them.

This clone was seen more than once but under ten times. This chain links TRBV6-5 with TRBJ1-5; 7 positions match TRBD1. V dropped 6 bases and J dropped 7; count of bases not matched to a gene: 6. Germline lookup yields CDR1 MNHEY and CDR2 SVGAGI. The CDR3 totals 13 residues. CDR3 residues: CASRPDRDQPQHF. The CDR3 DNA reads TGTGCCAGCAGGCCCGACAGGGACCAGCCCCAGCATTTT.

J is TRBJ2-3 and V is TRBV7-9, with 10 bases fitting TRBD1. After removal of 4 bases from V and 4 bases from J, the junction contained 5 bases not matched to a gene. The CDR3 spans 15 residues. Germline V gene lookup returns CDR1 SEHNR and CDR2 FQNEAQ (reference sequence). As DNA, the CDR3 is TGTGCCAGCAGCTACGGACAGGGGGTATCAGATACGCAGTATTTT. Amino acid sequence: CASSYGQGVSDTQYF.

Here the CDR3 reads CASSAGQGAGNNQPQHF. The CDR3 bases are TGTGCCAGCAGCGCAGGACAGGGGGCCGGGAACAATCAGCCCCAGCATTTT. V and J are TRBV9 and TRBJ1-5; 11 bases fit TRBD1. The ends lost 3 bases at V and 3 bases at J; junction bases unmatched: 8. Germline CDR1 is SGDLS and CDR2 is YYNGEE. The CDR3 loop spans 17 amino acids.

V usage is TRBV27 and J usage is TRBJ2-7; 8 nucleotides align to TRBD1. The J segment lost 7 bases and the V segment lost 5 bases, leaving 13 bases of the junction unmatched. Germline V CDR1 and CDR2: MNHEY, SMNVEV (reference sequence). CDR3 size: 15 residues. As DNA, the CDR3 is TGTGCCAGCAGTCCCCGGGGGCAGGGGGCTGGAGAGCAGTACTTC. This sequence encodes CASSPRGQGAGEQYF.

The chain employs TRBV7-2 and TRBJ2-5; TRBD2 agrees at 15 bases. After removal of 4 bases from V and 5 bases from J, the junction contained 5 bases not matched to a gene. Germline V gives CDR1 SGHTA, CDR2 FQGNSA. This CDR3 has 16 amino acids. CDR3 residues: CASSWGLAGGVETQYF. CDR3 in DNA: TGTGCCAGCAGCTGGGGACTAGCGGGAGGTGTGGAGACCCAGTACTTC.

The chain combines TRBV6-5 with TRBJ2-7, with TRBD2 as a possible D gene (5 bases). Germline V gene data show CDR1 as MNHEY and CDR2 as SVGAGI. V was clipped by 3 bases and J by 3 bases, with 12 bases between them. The CDR3 has 14 amino acids. As DNA, the CDR3 is TGTGCCAGCAGTTATGCCGGGGTTCACTACGAGCAGTACTTC. The encoded protein is CASSYAGVHYEQYF.

The rearrangement uses TRBV19 and TRBJ2-7; a possible D gene is TRBD1 (6 bases). Trimming left V 5 bases short and J 4 bases short, with 15 bases between. Germline V gene data show CDR1 as LNHDA and CDR2 as SQIVND (reference sequence). This CDR3 spans 14 amino acids. The DNA for the CDR3 is TGTGCCAGTAGTTTACACGGGACACAATACGAGCAGTACTTC. Translating gives CASSLHGTQYEQYF.